This T cell receptor (beta chain) was sequenced in a study of T-cell memory formation after mild COVID-19. The CDR3 has 13 residues. V lost 4 bases to trimming and J lost 0 bases, with 6 bases between them. CDR1 and CDR2 (germline): SGDLS, YYNGEE. TCRdb re-derived calls from the 5' RACE reads in MiXCR, one entry per CDR3 protein. Here the sample spans 250,000 to 350,000 distinct CDR3 sequences, around 19% being singletons. This chain links TRBV9 with TRBJ2-3; D not certain. The receptor was isolated from a man between 18 and 29 years old who had mild COVID-19 (a few samples of this study predate the infection). Cell type and time point are not known. The sample taken for sequencing was PBMCs or a T cell subset sorted from them (not recorded which). The CDR3 loop is CASSQVSTDTQYF. DNA of the CDR3: TGTGCCAGCAGCCAAGTAAGCACAGATACGCAGTATTTT.